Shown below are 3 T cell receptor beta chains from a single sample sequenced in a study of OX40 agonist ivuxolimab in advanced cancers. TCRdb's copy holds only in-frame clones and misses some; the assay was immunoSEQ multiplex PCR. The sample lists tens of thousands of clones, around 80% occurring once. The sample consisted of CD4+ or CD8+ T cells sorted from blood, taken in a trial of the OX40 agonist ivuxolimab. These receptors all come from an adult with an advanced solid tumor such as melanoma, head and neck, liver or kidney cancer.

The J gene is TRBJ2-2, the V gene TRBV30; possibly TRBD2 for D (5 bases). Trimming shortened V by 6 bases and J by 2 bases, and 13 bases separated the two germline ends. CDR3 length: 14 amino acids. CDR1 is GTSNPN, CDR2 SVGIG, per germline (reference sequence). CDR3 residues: CACSTGINTGELFF. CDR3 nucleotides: TGTGCCTGTTCGACGGGAATAAACACCGGGGAGCTGTTTTTT.

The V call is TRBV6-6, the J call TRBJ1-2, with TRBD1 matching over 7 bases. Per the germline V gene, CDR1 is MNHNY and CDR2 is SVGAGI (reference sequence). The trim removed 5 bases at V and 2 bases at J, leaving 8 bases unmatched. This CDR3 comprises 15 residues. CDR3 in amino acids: CASSPQGQQNYGYTF. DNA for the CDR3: TGTGCCAGCAGTCCTCAGGGACAGCAGAACTATGGCTACACCTTC.

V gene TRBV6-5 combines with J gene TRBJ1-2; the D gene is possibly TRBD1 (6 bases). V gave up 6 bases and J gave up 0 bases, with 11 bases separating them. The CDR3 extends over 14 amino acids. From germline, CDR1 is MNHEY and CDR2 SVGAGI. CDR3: CASSVGGANYGYTF. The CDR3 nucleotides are TGTGCCAGCAGCGTGGGGGGCGCTAACTATGGCTACACCTTC.